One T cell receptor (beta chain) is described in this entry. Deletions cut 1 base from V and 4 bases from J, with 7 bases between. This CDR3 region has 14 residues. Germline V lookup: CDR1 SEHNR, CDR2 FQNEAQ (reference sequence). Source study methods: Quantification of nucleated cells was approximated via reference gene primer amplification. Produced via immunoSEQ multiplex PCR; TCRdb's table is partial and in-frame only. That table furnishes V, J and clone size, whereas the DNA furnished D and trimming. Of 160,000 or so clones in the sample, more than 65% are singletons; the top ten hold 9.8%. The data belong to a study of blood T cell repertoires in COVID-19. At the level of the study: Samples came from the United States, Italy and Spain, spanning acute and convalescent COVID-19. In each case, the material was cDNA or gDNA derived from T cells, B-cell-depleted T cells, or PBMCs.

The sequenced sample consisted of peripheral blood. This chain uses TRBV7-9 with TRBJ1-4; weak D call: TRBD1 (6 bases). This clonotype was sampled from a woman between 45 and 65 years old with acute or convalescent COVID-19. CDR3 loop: CASSLDRVNEKLFF. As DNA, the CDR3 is TGTGCCAGCAGCTTAGACAGGGTTAATGAAAAACTGTTTTTT.